This TCR beta chain emerged from a study of T-cell reconstitution after alpha-beta-depleted transplantation in children. V gave up 7 bases and J gave up 1 base, with 10 bases separating them. The CDR3 runs 13 residues. Germline CDR1 reads SQVTM; CDR2 reads ANQGSEA. Molecular barcoding with unique molecular identifiers was used for the TCRbeta library. Each CDR3 protein gets one entry after TCRdb re-called the PCR reads with MiXCR. The profile shows a few hundred thousand distinct CDR3 sequences, 27% of them singletons. Findings and caveats of the study: The origin of high day-60 TCRbeta diversity in some patients lay in surviving recipient T cells and thymic progenitors. Approximately two months post-transplant, alpha-beta T cells reportedly originated from several hundred expanded graft clones. A year post-transplant, T-cell counts and diversity derived mostly from newly produced T cells.

This clonotype was found a few times. The antigen remains unidentified. The chain couples TRBV29-1 to TRBJ2-2; a weak D match, TRBD1 (6 bases). This clonotype was sampled from a boy in the first two years of life with Wiskott-Aldrich syndrome, due to receive a stem cell transplant. The specimen was PBMCs, collected before TCRalphabeta/CD19-depleted stem cell transplant. CDR3 sequence: CSGSTGNTGELFF. In nucleotides, the CDR3 is TGCAGCGGCTCGACAGGGAACACCGGGGAGCTGTTTTTT.